What follows describes a single T cell receptor (beta chain). This sample is drawn from a study of blood T cell repertoires in COVID-19. Study information: Spain, Italy and the United States supplied samples that represented acute and convalescent COVID-19. PBMCs, B-cell-depleted T cells, or T cells were the source of the cDNA or gDNA that made up the material.

In the original processing: The assay estimated nucleated cells by amplifying reference gene primers. Libraries were prepared by immunoSEQ multiplex PCR; TCRdb keeps only in-frame clonotypes and omits some of them. The V and J calls and clone size come from that table; D and trimming were worked out from the DNA. The repertoire holds approximately 280,000 clones, with roughly 90% as singletons. This clonotype originated in a man aged 45-65 years with acute or convalescent COVID-19. Sequencing input: peripheral blood.

The CDR3 reads CASSPQQGAGYGYTF. For the CDR3, the DNA is TGTGCCAGCAGTCCCCAACAGGGGGCGGGCTATGGCTACACCTTC. The V gene is TRBV27, the J gene TRBJ1-2, with 9 positions matching TRBD1. The CDR3 spans 15 residues. Germline V lookup: CDR1 MNHEY, CDR2 SMNVEV (reference sequence). Unmatched junction bases numbered 8, after V lost 5 bases and J lost 4 bases.